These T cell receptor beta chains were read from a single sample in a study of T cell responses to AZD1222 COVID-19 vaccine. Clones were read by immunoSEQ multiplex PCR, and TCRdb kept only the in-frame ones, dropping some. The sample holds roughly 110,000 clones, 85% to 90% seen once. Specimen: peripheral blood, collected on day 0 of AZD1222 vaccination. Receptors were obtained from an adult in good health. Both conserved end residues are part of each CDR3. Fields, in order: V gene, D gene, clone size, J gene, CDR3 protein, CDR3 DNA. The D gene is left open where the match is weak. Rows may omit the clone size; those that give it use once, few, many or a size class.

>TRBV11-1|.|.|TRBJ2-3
CASSLDSSTDTQYF
TGTGCCAGCAGCTTAGACTCTAGCACAGATACGCAGTATTTT
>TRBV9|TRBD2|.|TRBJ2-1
CASSVTLVGGNNEQFF
TGTGCCAGCAGCGTAACTCTGGTGGGGGGGAACAATGAGCAGTTCTTC
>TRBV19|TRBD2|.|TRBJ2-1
CASSLAGSSYNEQFF
TGTGCCAGTAGTTTAGCGGGATCGTCCTACAATGAGCAGTTCTTC
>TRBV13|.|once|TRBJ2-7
CASSLTGISYEQYF
TGTGCCAGCAGCTTAACAGGGATCTCCTACGAGCAGTACTTC
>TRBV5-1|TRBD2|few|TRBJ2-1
CASSLTAQGLAGYNEQFF
TGCGCCAGCAGCTTGACGGCGCAGGGACTAGCGGGATACAATGAGCAGTTCTTC
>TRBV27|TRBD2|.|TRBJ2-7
CASSPTLYPTSGRARSYEQYF
TGTGCCAGCAGCCCCACGTTATATCCGACTAGCGGGAGGGCCAGAAGTTACGAGCAGTACTTC
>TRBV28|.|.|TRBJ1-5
CASIPGRGQPQHF
TGTGCCAGCATCCCGGGCCGGGGTCAGCCCCAGCATTTT
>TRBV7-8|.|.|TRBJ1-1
CASSLNPGTEAFF
TGTGCCAGCAGCTTAAATCCAGGGACGGAAGCTTTCTTT
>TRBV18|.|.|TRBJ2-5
CASSLGVRETQYF
TGTGCCAGCTCACTAGGGGTGCGAGAGACCCAGTACTTC
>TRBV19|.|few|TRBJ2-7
CASRVSSGSYEQYF
TGTGCCAGTAGAGTGAGTAGCGGCTCCTACGAGCAGTACTTC
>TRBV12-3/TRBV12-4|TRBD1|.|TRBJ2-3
CAGAGGPDTQYF
TGTGCCGGGGCAGGGGGCCCAGATACGCAGTATTTT
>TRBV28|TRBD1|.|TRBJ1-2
CASGTGGVVGYGYTF
TGTGCCAGCGGGACAGGGGGCGTAGTAGGGTATGGCTACACCTTC
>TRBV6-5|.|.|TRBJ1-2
CASSFLGRVDGYTF
TGTGCCAGCAGTTTCCTGGGGAGGGTCGATGGCTACACCTTC
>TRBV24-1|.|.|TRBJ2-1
CATSDLRQLPYNEQFF
TGTGCCACCAGTGATTTGCGGCAGCTACCTTACAATGAGCAGTTCTTC
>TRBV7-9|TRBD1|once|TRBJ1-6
CASSPPGTGGSPLHF
TGTGCCAGCAGCCCCCCTGGGACAGGGGGTTCACCCCTCCACTTT
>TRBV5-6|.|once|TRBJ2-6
CASSLTVNSGANVLTF
TGTGCCAGCAGCTTGACAGTCAACTCTGGGGCCAACGTCCTGACTTTC
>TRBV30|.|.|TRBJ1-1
CAWSVGVQGFEAFF
TGTGCCTGGAGTGTAGGGGTCCAGGGCTTCGAAGCTTTCTTT
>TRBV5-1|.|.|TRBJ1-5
CASSLASNQPQHF
TGCGCCAGCAGCTTGGCGAGCAATCAGCCCCAGCATTTT
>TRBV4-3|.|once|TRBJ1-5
CASSQDPVPSINQPQHF
TGCGCCAGCAGCCAAGATCCCGTACCCTCCATCAATCAGCCCCAGCATTTT
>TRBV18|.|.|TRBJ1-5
CASSPMARGGNQPQHF
TGTGCCAGCTCACCAATGGCCAGGGGAGGCAATCAGCCCCAGCATTTT
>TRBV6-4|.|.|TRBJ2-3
CASSDSGGSDTQYF
TGTGCCAGCAGTGACTCAGGGGGAAGTGATACGCAGTATTTT
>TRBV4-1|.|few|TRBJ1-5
CASTFRVGNQPQHF
TGCGCCAGCACTTTCAGGGTGGGCAATCAGCCCCAGCATTTT
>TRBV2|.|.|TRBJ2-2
CASSDGVTNTGELFF
TGTGCCAGCAGTGACGGGGTGACGAACACCGGGGAGCTGTTTTTT
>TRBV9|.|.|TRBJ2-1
CASSVAVDEQFF
TGTGCCAGCAGCGTAGCGGTCGATGAGCAGTTCTTC
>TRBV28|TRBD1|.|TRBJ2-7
CASTSPGTGGWNEQYF
TGTGCCAGCACCTCTCCCGGGACAGGGGGTTGGAACGAGCAGTACTTC
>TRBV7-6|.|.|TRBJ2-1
CASSLPYNEQFF
TGTGCCAGCAGCTTACCCTACAATGAGCAGTTCTTC
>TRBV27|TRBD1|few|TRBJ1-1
CASSPWDRNTEAFF
TGTGCCAGCAGTCCTTGGGACAGGAACACTGAAGCTTTCTTT
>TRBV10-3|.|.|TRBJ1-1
CAISPENTEAFF
TGTGCCATCAGCCCGGAGAACACTGAAGCTTTCTTT
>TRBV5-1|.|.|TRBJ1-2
CASSPRGNRGYTF
TGCGCCAGCAGCCCCCGCGGGAATCGTGGCTACACCTTC
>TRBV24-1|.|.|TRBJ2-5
CATSDLRAGSRQETQYF
TGTGCCACCAGTGATTTGAGGGCAGGGAGTAGGCAAGAGACCCAGTACTTC
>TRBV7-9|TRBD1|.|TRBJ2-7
CASSLGGTGGHEQYF
TGTGCCAGCAGCTTAGGGGGGACAGGGGGCCACGAGCAGTACTTC
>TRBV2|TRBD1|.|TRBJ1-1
CASSDRDRGVGAFF
TGTGCCAGCAGCGACCGGGACAGGGGGGTAGGAGCTTTCTTT
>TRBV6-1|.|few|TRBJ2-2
CASSEIPGELFF
TGTGCCAGCAGTGAAATCCCCGGGGAGCTGTTTTTT
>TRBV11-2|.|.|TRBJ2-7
CASSFGHEQYF
TGTGCCAGCAGCTTCGGGCACGAGCAGTACTTC
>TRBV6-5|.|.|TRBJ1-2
CASSYGRGGYGYTF
TGTGCCAGCAGTTACGGGAGGGGAGGCTATGGCTACACCTTC
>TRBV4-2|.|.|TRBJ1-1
CASSQDWGDTEAFF
TGTGCCAGCAGCCAAGATTGGGGAGATACTGAAGCTTTCTTT
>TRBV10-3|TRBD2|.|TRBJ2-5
CAISDWREGQETQYF
TGTGCCATCAGTGATTGGCGGGAGGGCCAGGAGACCCAGTACTTC
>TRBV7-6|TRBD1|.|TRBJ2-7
CASSLGTGELQYF
TGTGCCAGCAGCTTAGGCACAGGGGAGTTGCAGTACTTC
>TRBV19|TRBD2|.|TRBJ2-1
CASSWASGLYNEQFF
TGTGCCAGTAGTTGGGCTAGCGGGCTCTACAATGAGCAGTTCTTC
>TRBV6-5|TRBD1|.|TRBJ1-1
CASSSTGGVRTEAFF
TGTGCCAGCAGTAGTACAGGGGGCGTTCGCACTGAAGCTTTCTTT
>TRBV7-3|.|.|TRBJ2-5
CASSLTRGETQYF
TGTGCCAGCAGCTTGACTAGGGGAGAGACCCAGTACTTC
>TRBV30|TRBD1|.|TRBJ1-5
CAWSRTGGTPQHF
TGTGCCTGGAGTAGGACAGGGGGCACTCCCCAGCATTTT
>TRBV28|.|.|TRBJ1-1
CASSPRKGLNTEAFF
TGTGCCAGCAGTCCCCGTAAGGGCCTGAACACTGAAGCTTTCTTT
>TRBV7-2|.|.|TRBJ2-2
CASSLARTGELFF
TGTGCCAGCAGCTTAGCGCGGACCGGGGAGCTGTTTTTT
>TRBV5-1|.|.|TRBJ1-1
CASSLNGGLNEAFF
TGCGCCAGCAGCTTGAACGGAGGGTTGAATGAAGCTTTCTTT